This entry lists 10 T cell receptor beta chains sequenced from one sample in a study of T cell repertoires in cytomegalovirus infection. Via MiXCR, TCRdb re-called the reads, giving one row per CDR3 protein. The table has some 500,000 distinct CDR3 sequences, roughly a third seen once. No antigens are known for them. This material consisted of cultured PBMCs, taken from culture after CMV antigen stimulation. Receptor source: a human donor in good health (CMV status not recorded). Some clones in this sample may be carry-over from other donors' samples.

This rearrangement joins TRBV6-2 or TRBV6-3 to TRBJ1-1, with D perhaps matching TRBD1 (6 bases). The CDR3 has 14 residues. CDR1 MNHEY and CDR2 SVGEGT come from the germline V gene. Trimming cost V 5 bases and J 4 bases, with 14 bases left between them. The CDR3 nucleotides read TGTGCCAGCAGTGCGAGGGGGTCCCCCACTGAAGCTTTCTTT. It codes for CASSARGSPTEAFF.

This clonotype was counted a few times. A much larger clone is a single base away; this may be a read error. V is TRBV27 and J is TRBJ2-3; D is unclear. Trimming removed 6 bases at V and 1 base at J, with 8 bases between. CDR3 length equals 13 residues. Looked up from germline, CDR1 is MNHEY and CDR2 is SMNVEV (reference sequence). CDR3 loop: CASSPHGTDTQYF. As DNA, the CDR3 is TGTGCCAGCAGCCCTCACGGCACAGATACGCAGTATTTT.

The chain uses TRBV7-9 and TRBJ1-1, with a possible D match to TRBD1 (5 bases). Per the germline V gene, CDR1 is SEHNR and CDR2 is FQNEAQ (reference sequence). The CDR3 covers 16 residues. V dropped 1 base and J dropped 3 bases, with 15 bases sitting between them. The CDR3 sequence: CASSLGRDAFDTEAFF. Written as DNA, the CDR3 is TGTGCCAGCAGCTTAGGTAGGGACGCATTCGACACTGAAGCTTTCTTT. The entire variable domain, with the rest obtained from reference TRBV7-9 and TRBJ1-1, is as follows: DTGVSQNPRHKITKRGQNVTFRCDPISEHNRLYWYRQTLGQGPEFLTYFQNEAQLEKSRLLSDRFSAERPKGSFSTLEIQRTEQGDSAMYLCASSLGRDAFDTEAFFGQGTRLTVV.

The chain uses TRBV5-6 and TRBJ2-5, with D perhaps given as TRBD1 or TRBD2 (6 bases each). This CDR3 has 15 residues. CDR1 and CDR2 (germline): SGHDT, YYEEEE. Between the trimmed V and J ends, which lost 2 bases and 2 bases, there was a span of 13 bases. CDR3 amino acids: CASSLRAGQQETQYF. CDR3 sequence (DNA): TGTGCCAGCAGCTTAAGGGCGGGACAACAAGAGACCCAGTACTTC.

There are a few counts of this clonotype. The chain links TRBV11-2 to TRBJ2-5; D gene uncertain. The CDR3 is 15 residues long. Trimming shortened V by 1 base and J by 0 bases, and 9 bases separated the two germline ends. CDR1 and CDR2 (germline): SGHAT, FQNNGV. This CDR3 is CASSLAGTYQETQYF. Written as DNA, the CDR3 is TGTGCCAGCAGCTTAGCAGGCACCTACCAAGAGACCCAGTACTTC.

This sequence joins TRBV9 and TRBJ2-5; 9 bases are shared with TRBD1. This CDR3 has 15 residues. With V trimmed by 4 bases and J by 5 bases, 9 bases remained unmatched. Germline CDR1 is SGDLS and CDR2 is YYNGEE. The CDR3 nucleotides read TGTGCCAGCAGCTCAACGGGACAGGGAGGGGAGACCCAGTACTTC. Amino acid sequence: CASSSTGQGGETQYF.

The chain carries TRBV28 and TRBJ1-1; tentative D call: TRBD1 (5 bases). Germline V lookup: CDR1 MDHEN, CDR2 SYDVKM. This CDR3 contains 12 residues. Deletions cut 8 bases from V and 5 bases from J, with 12 bases between. CDR3 nucleotides: TGTGCCAGCTCGGAGGGGTGGACTGAAGCTTTCTTT. It encodes CASSEGWTEAFF.

This clonotype was seen only a few times. The V call is TRBV7-9, the J call TRBJ1-2, with unresolved D. V was trimmed by 7 bases and J by 8 bases, leaving 11 bases between them. The CDR3 has 11 amino acids. Germline CDR1 and CDR2: SEHNR and FQNEAQ (reference sequence). The CDR3 here is CASMGGSGYTF. The DNA for the CDR3 is TGTGCCAGCATGGGCGGGAGCGGCTACACCTTC.

This chain connects TRBV7-9 to TRBJ1-4; a weak D match, TRBD1 (5 bases). Germline lookup yields CDR1 SEHNR and CDR2 FQNEAQ (reference sequence). Deletions cut 1 base from V and 0 bases from J, with 15 bases between. The CDR3 extends over 18 amino acids. The CDR3 coding sequence is TGTGCCAGCAGCTTAGGTCGCAGGGAAGATGCAACTAATGAAAAACTGTTTTTT. Residues: CASSLGRREDATNEKLFF.

This clonotype was seen a handful of times. This rearrangement joins TRBV7-8 to TRBJ1-1; D possibly corresponds to TRBD1 (5 bases). Trimming cost V 5 bases and J 7 bases, with 17 bases left between them. Germline V gives CDR1 SGHVS, CDR2 FQNEAQ. The CDR3 length is 14 residues. The CDR3 region has the DNA TGTGCCAGCAGCCGACAGAGCGTTTCAGGTGAAGCTTTCTTT. It yields the protein CASSRQSVSGEAFF. The variable domain in full, with the rest retrieved from reference TRBV7-8 and TRBJ1-1, is GAGVSQSPRYKVAKRGQDVALRCDPISGHVSLFWYQQALGQGPEFLTYFQNEAQLDKSGLPSDRFFAERPEGSVSTLKIQRTQQEDSAVYLCASSRQSVSGEAFFGQGTRLTVV.